This T cell receptor (beta chain) was identified during a study of shared clonotypes between healthy human individuals. Study details: For every donor, three CD4 naive, three CD4 memory, two CD8 naive and one CD8 memory plates were used.

This CDR3 has 14 residues. Looked up from germline, CDR1 is SEHNR and CDR2 is FQNEAQ (reference sequence). The V segment lost 11 bases and the J segment 10 bases; nucleotides outside the gene matches: 11. As for this clone: Its specificity is not known.

Overall study findings and caveats: As a rule, naive subsets had a larger estimated richness than memory subsets.

Using immunoSEQ multiplex PCR, the repertoire was profiled, and TCRdb retains in-frame clones only, with some absent. In the table there are 950,000 to 1,100,000 clones, under 80% of which are singletons. Sequencing was performed on memory CD4+ T cells sorted from blood. Subset indicated: CD45RA-negative fraction. The chain links TRBV7-9 to TRBJ2-1; 13 bases line up with TRBD2. The sequence derives from a man between 18 and 29 years old in good health. The CDR3 nucleotides read TGTGCCGGACTGAGGACTAGCGGGAGTGGGGAGCAGTTCTTC. It translates to CAGLRTSGSGEQFF.